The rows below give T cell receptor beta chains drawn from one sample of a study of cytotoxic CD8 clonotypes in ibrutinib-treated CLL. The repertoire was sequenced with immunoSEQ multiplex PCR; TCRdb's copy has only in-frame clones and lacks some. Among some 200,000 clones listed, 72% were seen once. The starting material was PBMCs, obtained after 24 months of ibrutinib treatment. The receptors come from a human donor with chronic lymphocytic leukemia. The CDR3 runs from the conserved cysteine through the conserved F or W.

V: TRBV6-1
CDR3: CASSVNRGYETQYF

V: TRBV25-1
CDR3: CASSVPGTYGYTF

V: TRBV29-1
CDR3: CSVGTPTNEKLFF

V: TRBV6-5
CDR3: CASSYLGPRNEQYF

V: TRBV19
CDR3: CASKPMGERKLFF

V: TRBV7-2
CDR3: CASSPRQGPYEQYF

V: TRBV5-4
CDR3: CASSTGTSGTTYEQYF

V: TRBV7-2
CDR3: CASSPKFRGREQYF

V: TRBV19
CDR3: CASSSRMNQPQHF

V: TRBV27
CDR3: CASRIGGGANTGELFF

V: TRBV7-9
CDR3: CASSTGQPGDEQYF

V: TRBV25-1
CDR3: CASSESRVREQYF

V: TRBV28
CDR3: CASRGGRGGQPQHF

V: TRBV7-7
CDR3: CASSPSLGTSGSRISDEQFF

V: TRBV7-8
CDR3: CASIPPGAREQYF

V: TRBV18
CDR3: CASSPRRTAHDTEAFF

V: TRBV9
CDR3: CASSVIPGLAVDEQFF

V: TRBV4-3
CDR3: CASSQGRTGNNEQFF

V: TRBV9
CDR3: CASSATTGTRNEQFF

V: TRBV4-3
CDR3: CASSRDLEIAGVPYEQYF

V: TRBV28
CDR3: CASSQNRGHEQYF

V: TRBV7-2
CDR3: CASPSGGGSYNEQFF